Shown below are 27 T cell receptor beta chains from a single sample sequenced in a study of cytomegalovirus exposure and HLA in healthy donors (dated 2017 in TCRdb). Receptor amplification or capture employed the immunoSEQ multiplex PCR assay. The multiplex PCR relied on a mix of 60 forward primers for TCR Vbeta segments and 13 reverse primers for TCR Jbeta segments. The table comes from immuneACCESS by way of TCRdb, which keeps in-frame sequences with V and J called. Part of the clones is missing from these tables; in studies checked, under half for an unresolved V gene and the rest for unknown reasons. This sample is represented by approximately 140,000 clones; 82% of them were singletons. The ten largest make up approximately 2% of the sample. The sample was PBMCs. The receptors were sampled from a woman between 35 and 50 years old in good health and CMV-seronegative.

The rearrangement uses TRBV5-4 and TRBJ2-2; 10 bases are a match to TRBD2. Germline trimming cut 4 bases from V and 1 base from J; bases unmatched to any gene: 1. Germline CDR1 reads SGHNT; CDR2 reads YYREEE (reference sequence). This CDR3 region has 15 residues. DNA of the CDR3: TGTGCCAGCAGCCGGACTAGCGGGAACACCGGGGAGCTGTTTTTT. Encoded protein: CASSRTSGNTGELFF.

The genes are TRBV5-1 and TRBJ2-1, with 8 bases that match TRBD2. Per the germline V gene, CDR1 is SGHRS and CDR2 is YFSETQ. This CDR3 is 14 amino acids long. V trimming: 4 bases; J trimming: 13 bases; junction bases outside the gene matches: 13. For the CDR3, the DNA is TGCGCCAGCAGCCGGGGGACTAGAGCTGGAAATCAGTTCTTC. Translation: CASSRGTRAGNQFF.

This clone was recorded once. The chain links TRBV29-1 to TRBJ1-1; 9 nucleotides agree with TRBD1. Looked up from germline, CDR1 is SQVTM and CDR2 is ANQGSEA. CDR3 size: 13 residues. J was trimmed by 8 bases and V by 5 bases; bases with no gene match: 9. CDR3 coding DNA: TGCAGCGTTACCGGGACAGGGCCCTTGGAAGCTTTCTTT. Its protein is CSVTGTGPLEAFF.

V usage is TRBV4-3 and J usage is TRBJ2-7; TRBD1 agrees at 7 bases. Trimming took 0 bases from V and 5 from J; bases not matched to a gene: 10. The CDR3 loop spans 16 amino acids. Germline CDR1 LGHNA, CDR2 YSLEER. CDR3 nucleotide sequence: TGCGCCAGCAGCCAAGAAGGCCCAGACAGGGTCCACGAGCAGTACTTC. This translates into CASSQEGPDRVHEQYF.

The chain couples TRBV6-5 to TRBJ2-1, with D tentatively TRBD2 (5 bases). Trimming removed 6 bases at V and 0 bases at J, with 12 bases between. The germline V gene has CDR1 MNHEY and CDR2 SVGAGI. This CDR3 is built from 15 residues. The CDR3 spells CASRLSGSSYNEQFF. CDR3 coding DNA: TGTGCCAGCAGGCTTTCGGGAAGCTCCTACAATGAGCAGTTCTTC.

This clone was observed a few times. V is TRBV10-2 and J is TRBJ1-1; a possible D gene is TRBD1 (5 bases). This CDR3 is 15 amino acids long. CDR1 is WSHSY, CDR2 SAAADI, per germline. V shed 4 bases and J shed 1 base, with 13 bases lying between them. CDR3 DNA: TGCGCCAGCAGTGGTGAAGGACATCCGAACACTGAAGCTTTCTTT. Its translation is CASSGEGHPNTEAFF.

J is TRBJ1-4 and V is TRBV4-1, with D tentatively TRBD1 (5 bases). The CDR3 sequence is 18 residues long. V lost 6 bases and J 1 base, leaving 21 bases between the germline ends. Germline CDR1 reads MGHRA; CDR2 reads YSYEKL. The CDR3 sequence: CASRAIGARRRTNEKLFF. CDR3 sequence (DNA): TGCGCCAGCAGAGCTATAGGGGCTCGGCGTAGAACTAATGAAAAACTGTTTTTT.

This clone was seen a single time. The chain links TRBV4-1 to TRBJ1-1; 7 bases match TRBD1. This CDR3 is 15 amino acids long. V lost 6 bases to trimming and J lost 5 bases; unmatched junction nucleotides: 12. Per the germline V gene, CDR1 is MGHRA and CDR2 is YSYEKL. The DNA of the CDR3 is TGCGCCAGCAGTCCCTCATTCAGGGGGAGGACTGAAGCTTTCTTT. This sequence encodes CASSPSFRGRTEAFF.

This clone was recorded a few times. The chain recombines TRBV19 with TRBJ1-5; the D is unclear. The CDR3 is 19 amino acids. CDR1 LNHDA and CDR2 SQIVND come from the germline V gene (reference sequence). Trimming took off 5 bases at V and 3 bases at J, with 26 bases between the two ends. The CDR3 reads CASSEWSGVKNEYNQPQHF. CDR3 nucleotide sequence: TGTGCCAGTAGTGAGTGGTCAGGCGTGAAAAATGAATACAATCAGCCCCAGCATTTT.

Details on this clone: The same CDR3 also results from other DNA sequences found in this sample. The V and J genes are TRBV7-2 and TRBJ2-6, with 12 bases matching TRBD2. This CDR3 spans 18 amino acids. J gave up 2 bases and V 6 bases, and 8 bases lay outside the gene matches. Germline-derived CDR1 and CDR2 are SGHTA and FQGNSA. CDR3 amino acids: CASSWRLAGETGANVLTF. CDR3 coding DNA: TGTGCCAGCAGTTGGAGACTAGCGGGAGAAACTGGGGCCAACGTCCTGACTTTC.

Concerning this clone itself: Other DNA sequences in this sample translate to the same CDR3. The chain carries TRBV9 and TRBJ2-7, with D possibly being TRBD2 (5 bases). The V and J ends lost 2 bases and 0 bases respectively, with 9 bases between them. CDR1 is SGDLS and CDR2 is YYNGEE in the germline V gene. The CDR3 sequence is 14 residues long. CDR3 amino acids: CASSVSGNSYEQYF. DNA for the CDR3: TGTGCCAGCAGCGTGTCGGGGAACTCCTACGAGCAGTACTTC.

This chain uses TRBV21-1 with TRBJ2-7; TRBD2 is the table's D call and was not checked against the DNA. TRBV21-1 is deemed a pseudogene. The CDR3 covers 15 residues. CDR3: CASSILAGVDYEQYF. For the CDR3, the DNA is TGTGCCAGCAGCATATTAGCGGGGGTAGACTACGAGCAGTACTTC.

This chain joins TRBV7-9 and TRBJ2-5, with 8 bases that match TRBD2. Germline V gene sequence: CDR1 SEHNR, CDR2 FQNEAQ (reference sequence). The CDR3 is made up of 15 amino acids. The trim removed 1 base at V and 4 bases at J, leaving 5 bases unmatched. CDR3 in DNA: TGTGCCAGCAGCTTAGTAACGGCGGGAGGAGAGACCCAGTACTTC. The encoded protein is CASSLVTAGGETQYF.

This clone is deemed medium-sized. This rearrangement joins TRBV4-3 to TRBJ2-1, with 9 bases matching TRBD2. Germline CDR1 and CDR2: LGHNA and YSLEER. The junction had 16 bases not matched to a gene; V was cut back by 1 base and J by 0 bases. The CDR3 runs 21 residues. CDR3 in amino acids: CASSQGWPLAGPRSSYNEQFF. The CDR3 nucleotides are TGCGCCAGCAGCCAAGGTTGGCCACTAGCGGGCCCCAGAAGCTCCTACAATGAGCAGTTCTTC.

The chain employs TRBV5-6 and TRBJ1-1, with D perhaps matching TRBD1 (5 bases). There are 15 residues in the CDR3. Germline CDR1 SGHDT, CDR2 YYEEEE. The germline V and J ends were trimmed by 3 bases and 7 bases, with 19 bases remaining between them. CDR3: CASSSTLRQQNEAFF. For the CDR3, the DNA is TGTGCCAGCAGCTCGACCTTGAGACAGCAAAATGAAGCTTTCTTT. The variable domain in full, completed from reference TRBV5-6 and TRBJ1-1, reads DAGVTQSPTHLIKTRGQQVTLRCSPKSGHDTVSWYQQALGQGPQFIFQYYEEEERQRGNFPDRFSGHQFPNYSSELNVNALLLGDSALYLCASSSTLRQQNEAFFGQGTRLTVV.

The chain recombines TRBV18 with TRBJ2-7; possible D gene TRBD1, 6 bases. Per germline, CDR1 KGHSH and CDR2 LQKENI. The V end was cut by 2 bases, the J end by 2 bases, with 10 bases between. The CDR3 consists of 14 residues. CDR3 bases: TGTGCCAGCTCACCAGGGGGCAGCACCTACGAGCAGTACTTC. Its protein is CASSPGGSTYEQYF. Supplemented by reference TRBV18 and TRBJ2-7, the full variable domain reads NAGVMQNPRHLVRRRGQEARLRCSPMKGHSHVYWYRQLPEEGLKFMVYLQKENIIDESGMPKERFSAEFPKEGPSILRIQQVVRGDSAAYFCASSPGGSTYEQYFGPGTRLTVT.

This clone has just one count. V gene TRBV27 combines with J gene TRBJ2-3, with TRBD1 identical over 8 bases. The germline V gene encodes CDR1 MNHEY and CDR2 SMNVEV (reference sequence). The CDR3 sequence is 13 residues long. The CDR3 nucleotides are TGTGGCTCAGGGGGCTTACCTCCAGATACGCAGTATTTT. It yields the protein CGSGGLPPDTQYF.

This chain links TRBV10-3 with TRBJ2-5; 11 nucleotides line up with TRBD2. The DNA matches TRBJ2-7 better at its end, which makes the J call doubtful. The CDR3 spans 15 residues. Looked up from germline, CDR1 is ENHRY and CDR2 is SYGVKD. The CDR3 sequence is CAISESTSGIYEQYF. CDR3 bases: TGTGCCATCAGTGAGTCGACTAGCGGGATCTACGAGCAGTACTTC.

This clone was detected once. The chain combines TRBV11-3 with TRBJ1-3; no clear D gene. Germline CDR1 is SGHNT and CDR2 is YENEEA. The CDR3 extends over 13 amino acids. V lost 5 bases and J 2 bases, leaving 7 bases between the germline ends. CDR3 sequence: CASSLGAGNTIYF. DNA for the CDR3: TGTGCCAGCAGCCTAGGAGCTGGAAACACCATATATTTT.

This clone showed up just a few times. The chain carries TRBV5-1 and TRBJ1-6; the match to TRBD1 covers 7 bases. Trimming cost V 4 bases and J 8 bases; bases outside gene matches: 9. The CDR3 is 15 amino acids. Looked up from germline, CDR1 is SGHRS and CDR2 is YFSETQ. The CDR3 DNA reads TGCGCCAGCAGCACAACAGGGGCAATGGATTCACCCCTCCACTTT. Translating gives CASSTTGAMDSPLHF.

The DNA of the CDR3 is TGTGCCAGCAGCTCGCAGGAGGGGTATGCCCAGCATTTT. Protein product: CASSSQEGYAQHF. The rearrangement uses TRBV7-9 and TRBJ1-5; D may be TRBD1 (5 bases). Germline-derived CDR1 and CDR2 are SEHNR and FQNEAQ (reference sequence). The V end was cut by 4 bases, the J end by 11 bases, with 15 bases between. There are 13 residues in the CDR3.

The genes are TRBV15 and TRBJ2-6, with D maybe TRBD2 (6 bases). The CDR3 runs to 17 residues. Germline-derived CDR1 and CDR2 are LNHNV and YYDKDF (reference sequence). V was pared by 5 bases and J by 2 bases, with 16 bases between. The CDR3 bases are TGTGCCACCAGCCTTACCGGGGGACCCCCTGGGGCCAACGTCCTGACTTTC. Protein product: CATSLTGGPPGANVLTF.

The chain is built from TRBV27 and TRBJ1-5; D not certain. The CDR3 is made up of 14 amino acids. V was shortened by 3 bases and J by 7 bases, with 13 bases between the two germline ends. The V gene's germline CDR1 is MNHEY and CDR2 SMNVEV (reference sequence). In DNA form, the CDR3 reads TGTGCCAGCAGTTTCGGAGGGAAGGGCCAGCCCCAGCATTTT. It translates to CASSFGGKGQPQHF.

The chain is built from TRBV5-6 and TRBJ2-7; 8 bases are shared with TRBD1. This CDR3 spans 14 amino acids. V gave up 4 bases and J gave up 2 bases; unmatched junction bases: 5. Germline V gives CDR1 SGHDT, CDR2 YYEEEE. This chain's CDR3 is CASSLGQGPYEQYF. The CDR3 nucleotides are TGTGCCAGCAGCCTCGGACAGGGACCCTACGAGCAGTACTTC.

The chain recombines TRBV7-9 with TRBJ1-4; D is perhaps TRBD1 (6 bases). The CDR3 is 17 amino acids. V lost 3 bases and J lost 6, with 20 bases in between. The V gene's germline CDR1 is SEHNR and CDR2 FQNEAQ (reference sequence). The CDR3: CASSLFYGGAGDEKLFF. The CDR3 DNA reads TGTGCCAGCAGCTTGTTTTATGGGGGCGCCGGTGATGAAAAACTGTTTTTT.

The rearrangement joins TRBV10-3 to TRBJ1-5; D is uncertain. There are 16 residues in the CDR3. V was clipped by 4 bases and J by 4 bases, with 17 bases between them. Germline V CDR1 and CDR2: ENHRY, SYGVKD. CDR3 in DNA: TGTGCCATCAGTGCCAGAAAAGCGGATTCGAATCAGCCCCAGCATTTT. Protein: CAISARKADSNQPQHF.

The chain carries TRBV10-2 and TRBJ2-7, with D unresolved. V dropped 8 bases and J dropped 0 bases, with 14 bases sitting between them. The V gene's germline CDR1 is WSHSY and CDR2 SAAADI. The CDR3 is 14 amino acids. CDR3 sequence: CASSDWPTSYEQYF. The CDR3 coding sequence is TGCGCCAGCTCTGACTGGCCAACCTCCTACGAGCAGTACTTC.